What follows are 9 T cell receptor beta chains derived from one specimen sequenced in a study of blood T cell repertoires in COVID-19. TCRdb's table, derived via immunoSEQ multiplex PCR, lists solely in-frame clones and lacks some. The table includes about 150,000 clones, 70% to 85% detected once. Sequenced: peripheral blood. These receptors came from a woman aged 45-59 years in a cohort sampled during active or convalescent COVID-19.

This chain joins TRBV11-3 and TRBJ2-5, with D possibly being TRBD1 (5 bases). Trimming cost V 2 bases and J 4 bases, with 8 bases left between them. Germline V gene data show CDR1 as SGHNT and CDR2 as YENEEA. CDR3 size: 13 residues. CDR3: CASSLQGGETQYF. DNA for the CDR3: TGTGCCAGCAGCTTACAGGGTGGAGAGACCCAGTACTTC.

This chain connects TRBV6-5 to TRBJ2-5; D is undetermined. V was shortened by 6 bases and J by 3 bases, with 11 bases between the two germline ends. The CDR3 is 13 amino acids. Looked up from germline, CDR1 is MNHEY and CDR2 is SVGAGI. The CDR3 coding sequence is TGTGCCAGCAGCCCCCGCGCGGAAGAGACCCAGTACTTC. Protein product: CASSPRAEETQYF.

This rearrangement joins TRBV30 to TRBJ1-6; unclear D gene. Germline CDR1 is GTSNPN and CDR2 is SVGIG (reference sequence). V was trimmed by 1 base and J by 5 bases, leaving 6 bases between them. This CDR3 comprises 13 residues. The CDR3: CAWSGPDNSPLHF. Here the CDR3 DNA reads TGTGCCTGGAGTGGGCCAGATAATTCACCCCTCCACTTT. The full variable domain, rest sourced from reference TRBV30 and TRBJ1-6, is SQTIHQWPATLVQPVGSPLSLECTVEGTSNPNLYWYRQAAGRGLQLLFYSVGIGQISSEVPQNLSASRPQDRQFILSSKKLLLSDSGFYLCAWSGPDNSPLHFGNGTRLTVT.

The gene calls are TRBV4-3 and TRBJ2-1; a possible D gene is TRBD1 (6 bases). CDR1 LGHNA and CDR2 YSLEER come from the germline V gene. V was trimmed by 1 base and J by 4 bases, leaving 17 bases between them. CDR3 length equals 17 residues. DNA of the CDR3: TGCGCCAGCAGCCAAGGTGTCAGGGCAGGGGATTACAATGAGCAGTTCTTC. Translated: CASSQGVRAGDYNEQFF.

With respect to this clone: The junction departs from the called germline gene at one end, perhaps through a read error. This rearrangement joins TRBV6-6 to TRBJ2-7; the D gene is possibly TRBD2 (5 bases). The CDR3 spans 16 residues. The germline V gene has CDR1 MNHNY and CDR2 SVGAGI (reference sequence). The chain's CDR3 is CASSDSDAGREYEQYF. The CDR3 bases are TGTGCCAGCAGTGACTCGGACGCGGGCAGAGAGTACGAGCAGTACTTC.

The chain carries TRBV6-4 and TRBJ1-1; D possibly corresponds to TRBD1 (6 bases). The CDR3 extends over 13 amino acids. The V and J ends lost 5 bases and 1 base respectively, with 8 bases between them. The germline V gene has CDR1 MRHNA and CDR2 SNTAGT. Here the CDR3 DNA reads TGTGCCAGCAGTCGACAGGAGAACACTGAAGCTTTCTTT. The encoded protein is CASSRQENTEAFF.

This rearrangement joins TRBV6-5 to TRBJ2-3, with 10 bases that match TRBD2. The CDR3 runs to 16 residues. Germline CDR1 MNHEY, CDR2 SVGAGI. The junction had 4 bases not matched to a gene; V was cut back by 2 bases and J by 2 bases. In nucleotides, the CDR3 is TGTGCCAGCAGTTACCCCAGCGGGGGGGACACAGATACGCAGTATTTT. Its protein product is CASSYPSGGDTDTQYF.

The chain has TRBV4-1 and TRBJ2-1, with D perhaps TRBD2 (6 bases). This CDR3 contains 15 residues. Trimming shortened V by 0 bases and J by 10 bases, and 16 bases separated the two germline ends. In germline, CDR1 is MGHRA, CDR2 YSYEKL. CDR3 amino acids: CASSQDGTYPSEQFF. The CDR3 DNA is TGCGCCAGCAGCCAAGATGGGACTTACCCGTCCGAGCAGTTCTTC.

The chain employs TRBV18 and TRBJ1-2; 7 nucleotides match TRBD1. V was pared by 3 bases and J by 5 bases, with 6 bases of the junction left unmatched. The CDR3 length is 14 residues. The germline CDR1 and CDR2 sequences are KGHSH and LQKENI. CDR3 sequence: CASSPGQEGYGYTF. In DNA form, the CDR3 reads TGTGCCAGCTCACCTGGACAGGAAGGATATGGCTACACCTTC. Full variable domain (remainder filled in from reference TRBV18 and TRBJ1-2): NAGVMQNPRHLVRRRGQEARLRCSPMKGHSHVYWYRQLPEEGLKFMVYLQKENIIDESGMPKERFSAEFPKEGPSILRIQQVVRGDSAAYFCASSPGQEGYGYTFGSGTRLTVV.